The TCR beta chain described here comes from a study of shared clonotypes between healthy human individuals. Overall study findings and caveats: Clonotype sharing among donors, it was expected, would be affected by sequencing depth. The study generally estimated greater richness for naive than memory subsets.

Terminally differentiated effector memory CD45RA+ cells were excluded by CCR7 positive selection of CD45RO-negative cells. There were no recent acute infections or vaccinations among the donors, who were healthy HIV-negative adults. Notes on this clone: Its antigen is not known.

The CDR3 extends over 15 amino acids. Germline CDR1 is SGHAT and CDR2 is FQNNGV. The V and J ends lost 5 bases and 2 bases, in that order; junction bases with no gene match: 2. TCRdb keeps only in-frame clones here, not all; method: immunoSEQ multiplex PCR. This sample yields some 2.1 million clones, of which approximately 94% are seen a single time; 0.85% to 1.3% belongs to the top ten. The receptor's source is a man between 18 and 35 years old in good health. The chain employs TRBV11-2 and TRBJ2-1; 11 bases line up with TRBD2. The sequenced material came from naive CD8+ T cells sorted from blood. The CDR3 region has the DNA TGTGCCAGCAGCGAGGGACTAGCGGCCTACAATGAGCAGTTCTTC. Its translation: CASSEGLAAYNEQFF. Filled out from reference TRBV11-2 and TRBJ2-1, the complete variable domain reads EAGVAQSPRYKIIEKRQSVAFWCNPISGHATLYWYQQILGQGPKLLIQFQNNGVVDDSQLPKDRFSAERLKGVDSTLKIQPAKLEDSAVYLCASSEGLAAYNEQFFGPGTRLTVL.